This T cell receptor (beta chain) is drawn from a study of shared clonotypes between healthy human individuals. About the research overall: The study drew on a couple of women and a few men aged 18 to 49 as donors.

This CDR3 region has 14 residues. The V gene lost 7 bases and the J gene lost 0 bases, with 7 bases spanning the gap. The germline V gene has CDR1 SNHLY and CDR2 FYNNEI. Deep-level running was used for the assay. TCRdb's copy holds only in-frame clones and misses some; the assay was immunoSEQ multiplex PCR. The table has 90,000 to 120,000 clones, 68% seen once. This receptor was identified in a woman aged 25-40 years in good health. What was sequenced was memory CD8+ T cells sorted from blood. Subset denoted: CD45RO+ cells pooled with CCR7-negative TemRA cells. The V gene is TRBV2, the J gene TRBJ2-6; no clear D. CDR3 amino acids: CASTTNSGANVLTF. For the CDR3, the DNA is TGTGCCAGCACCACAAACTCTGGGGCCAACGTCCTGACTTTC.